The 8 T cell receptor beta chains given below trace back to one sample, sequenced in a study of T cell responses to AZD1222 COVID-19 vaccine. The repertoire was sequenced with immunoSEQ multiplex PCR; TCRdb's copy has only in-frame clones and lacks some. The table lists 90,000 to 100,000 clones, 85% to 90% of them singletons. The sample consisted of peripheral blood, taken on day 0 of AZD1222 vaccination. All receptors derive from an adult in good health.

The CDR3 region is CASSLGGTAYYEQYF. The DNA of the CDR3 is TGTGCCAGCAGCTTGGGCGGGACAGCATACTACGAGCAGTACTTC. The rearrangement uses TRBV5-5 and TRBJ2-7; TRBD1 is a possible D gene (7 bases). The CDR3 runs 15 residues. Germline values: CDR1 SGHKS, CDR2 YYEKEE (reference sequence). V was pared by 0 bases and J by 3 bases, with 13 bases between.

The chain combines TRBV29-1 with TRBJ2-3; 10 nucleotides line up with TRBD1. Germline assignment: CDR1 SQVTM and CDR2 ANQGSEA. Losses at the gene ends were 6 bases for V and 8 bases for J; bases not matched to a gene: 8. This CDR3 is 13 amino acids long. DNA of the CDR3: TGCAGCGTCGCGGGACAGGGGCAGGGTACGCAGTATTTT. This translates into CSVAGQGQGTQYF.

This chain joins TRBV28 and TRBJ1-5; D remains ambiguous. The CDR3 runs to 12 residues. The germline gives CDR1 MDHEN, CDR2 SYDVKM. Trimming took 5 bases from V and 0 from J, leaving 2 bases between them. CDR3 loop: CASSNSNQPQHF. As DNA, the CDR3 is TGTGCCAGCAGTAATAGCAATCAGCCCCAGCATTTT.

The chain is built from TRBV9 and TRBJ1-3; 9 bases map to TRBD1. V lost 0 bases, J lost 0 bases, and 4 bases stayed unmatched. CDR3 length: 17 amino acids. Per germline, CDR1 SGDLS and CDR2 YYNGEE. CDR3 sequence: CASSVADRGSSGNTIYF. The CDR3, as DNA: TGTGCCAGCAGCGTAGCAGACAGGGGGAGCTCTGGAAACACCATATATTTT.

This chain connects TRBV7-2 to TRBJ1-5, with no clear D. The germline V and J ends were trimmed by 2 bases and 1 base, with 15 bases remaining between them. Per germline, CDR1 SGHTA and CDR2 FQGNSA. The CDR3 is 17 residues long. CDR3: CASSLIGRGPSNQPQHF. DNA for the CDR3: TGTGCCAGCAGCTTAATAGGTCGAGGGCCCAGCAATCAGCCCCAGCATTTT.

The V and J genes are TRBV19 and TRBJ2-7; TRBD1 matches at 8 bases. V was clipped by 5 bases and J by 9 bases; unmatched bases: 15. The CDR3 has 15 amino acids. Germline loops: CDR1 LNHDA, CDR2 SQIVND (reference sequence). The DNA for the CDR3 is TGTGCCAGTAGTCCGCTGACAGGGGCGCGGGCGGGGCAGTACTTC. It encodes CASSPLTGARAGQYF.

V is TRBV18 and J is TRBJ1-2; TRBD1 matches 7 bases. The J segment lost 8 bases and the V segment lost 2 bases, leaving 14 bases of the junction unmatched. CDR1 is KGHSH, CDR2 LQKENI, per germline. The CDR3 contains 16 residues. DNA of the CDR3: TGTGCCAGCTCACCAAGGGCAGAGCGAGGGGGCACAGGCTACACCTTC. Protein sequence: CASSPRAERGGTGYTF. Full variable domain (outside the CDR3, taken from reference TRBV18 and TRBJ1-2): NAGVMQNPRHLVRRRGQEARLRCSPMKGHSHVYWYRQLPEEGLKFMVYLQKENIIDESGMPKERFSAEFPKEGPSILRIQQVVRGDSAAYFCASSPRAERGGTGYTFGSGTRLTVV.

This chain uses TRBV7-9 with TRBJ2-1; TRBD2 matches at 9 bases. Germline V CDR1 and CDR2: SEHNR, FQNEAQ (reference sequence). V lost 5 bases, J lost 5 bases, and 13 bases stayed unmatched. The CDR3 loop spans 17 amino acids. The CDR3: CASSPTFSGSGDNEQFF. CDR3 coding DNA: TGTGCCAGCAGCCCGACCTTTAGCGGGAGCGGCGACAATGAGCAGTTCTTC.